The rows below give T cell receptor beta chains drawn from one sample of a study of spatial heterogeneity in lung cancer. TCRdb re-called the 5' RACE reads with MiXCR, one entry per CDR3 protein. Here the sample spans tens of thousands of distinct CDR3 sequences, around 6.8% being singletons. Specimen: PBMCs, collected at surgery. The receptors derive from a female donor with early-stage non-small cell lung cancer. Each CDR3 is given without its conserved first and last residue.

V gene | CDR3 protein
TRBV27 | ASSRKGYNEQF
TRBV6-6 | ASDKGASPLH
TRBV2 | ASRNPVAANTQY
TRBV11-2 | ASSQLAARAKNIQY
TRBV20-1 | SARDWGLAGGTDTQY
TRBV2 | ASSETSTNEKLF
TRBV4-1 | ASSPGGQGASEQF
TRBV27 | ASRVRSESSYEQY
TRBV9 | ASSVGGSATNEKLF
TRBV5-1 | ASSLTGGMHSTDTQY
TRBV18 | ASSPSDNEKLF
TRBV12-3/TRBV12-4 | ASSLGTPYGYT
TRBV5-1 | ASSPSGTGVEAF
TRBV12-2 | ASRLGEGQNYEQY
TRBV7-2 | ASSQDGNEKLF
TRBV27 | ASSLTWAHLYEQY
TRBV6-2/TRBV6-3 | ASSYSTGSDTIY
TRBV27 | ASSSAGANVLT
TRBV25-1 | ASSAPGGVTEQF
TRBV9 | ASSVSGRQETQY
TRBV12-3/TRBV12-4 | ASSGQGNGYT
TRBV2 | ASRAVLDEQF
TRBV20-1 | SASATSTEKLF
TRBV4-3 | ASSQGPAGVQPQH
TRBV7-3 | ASRINPYTDTQY
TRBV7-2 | ASIPGLAADTQY
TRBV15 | ATRYLPQGSYEQY
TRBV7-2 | ASSLVGGGNYGYT
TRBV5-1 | ASSLIQIQETQY
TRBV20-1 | SARYPGGIGELF
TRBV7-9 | ASSLGVGGQETQY
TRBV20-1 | SARDPTSVHPNYGYT
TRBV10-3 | AIRGLAGGSEQY
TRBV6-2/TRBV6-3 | ASSRLAGNTDTQY
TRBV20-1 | SAASGGATDTQY
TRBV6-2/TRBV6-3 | ASRADGHQPQH
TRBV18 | ASSPRDEMRPARGYGYT
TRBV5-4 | ASSYDTGELF
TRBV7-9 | ASSRWDRNTEAF
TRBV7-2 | ASSLKGPGDTQY